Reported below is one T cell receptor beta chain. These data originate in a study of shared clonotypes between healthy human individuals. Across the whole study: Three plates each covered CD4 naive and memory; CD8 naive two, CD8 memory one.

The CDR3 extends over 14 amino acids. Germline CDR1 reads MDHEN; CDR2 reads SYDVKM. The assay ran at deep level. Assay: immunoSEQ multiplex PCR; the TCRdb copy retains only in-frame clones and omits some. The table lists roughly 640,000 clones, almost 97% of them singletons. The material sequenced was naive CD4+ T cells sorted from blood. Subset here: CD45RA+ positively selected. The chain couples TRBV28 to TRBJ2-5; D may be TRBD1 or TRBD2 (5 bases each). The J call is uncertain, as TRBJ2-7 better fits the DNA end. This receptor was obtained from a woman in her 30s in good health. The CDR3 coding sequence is TGTGCCAGCTGGACTGGGACGGCCGACTACGAGCAGTACTTC. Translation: CASWTGTADYEQYF.